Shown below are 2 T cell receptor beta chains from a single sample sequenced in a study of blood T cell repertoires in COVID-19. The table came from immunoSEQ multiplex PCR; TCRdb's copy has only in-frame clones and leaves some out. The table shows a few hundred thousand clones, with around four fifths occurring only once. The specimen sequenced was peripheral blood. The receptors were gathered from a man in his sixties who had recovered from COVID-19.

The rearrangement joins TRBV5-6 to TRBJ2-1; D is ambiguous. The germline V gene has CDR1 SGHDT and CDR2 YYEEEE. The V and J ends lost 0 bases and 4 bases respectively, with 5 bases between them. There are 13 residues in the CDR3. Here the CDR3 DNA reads TGTGCCAGCAGCTTGGAGCTATACAATGAGCAGTTCTTC. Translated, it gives CASSLELYNEQFF.

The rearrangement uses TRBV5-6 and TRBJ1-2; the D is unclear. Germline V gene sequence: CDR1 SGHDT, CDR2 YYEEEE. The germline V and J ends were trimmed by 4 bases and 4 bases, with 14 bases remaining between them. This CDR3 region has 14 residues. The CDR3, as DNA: TGTGCCAGCAGCCCCATCGCACGGGGCTATGGCTACACCTTC. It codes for CASSPIARGYGYTF.